Detailed here is one T cell receptor (beta chain). Its antigen remains unknown. Investigators reverse transcribed all isolated RNA, so they sequenced expressed TCRB transcripts. The method was immunoSEQ multiplex PCR; TCRdb's version includes in-frame clones alone and lacks a portion of them. This table has about 180,000 clones, approximately 13% appearing once. The data originate from a study of beta chain features in type 1 diabetes. Study-level findings and limits: Researchers reported that naive, central memory and Treg TCRB repertoires appeared more similar in patients than in healthy donors.

This CDR3 comprises 12 residues. Without exception, sorted populations had purity beyond 98%. The J gene is TRBJ2-7, the V gene TRBV1; the table's D call, TRBD2, was not checked against the DNA. TRBV1 is described as a pseudogene. This TCR was recovered from a woman younger than 35 in good health. The sequenced sample was central memory CD4+ T cells from blood. CDR3 sequence reads: CTSSHPSYEQYF. CDR3 in DNA: TGCACCAGCAGCCACCCGTCCTACGAGCAGTACTTC.